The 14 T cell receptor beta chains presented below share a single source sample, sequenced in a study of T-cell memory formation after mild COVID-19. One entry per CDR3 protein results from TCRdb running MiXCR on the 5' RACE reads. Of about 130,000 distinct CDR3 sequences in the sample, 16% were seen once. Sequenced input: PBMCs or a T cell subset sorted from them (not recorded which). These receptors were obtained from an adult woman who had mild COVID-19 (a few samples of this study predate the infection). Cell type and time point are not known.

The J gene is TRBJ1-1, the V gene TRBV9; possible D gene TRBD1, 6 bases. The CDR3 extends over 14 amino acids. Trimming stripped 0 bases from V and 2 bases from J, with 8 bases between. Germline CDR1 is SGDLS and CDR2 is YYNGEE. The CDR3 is CASSVEQGNTEAFF. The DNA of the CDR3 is TGTGCCAGCAGCGTAGAACAGGGCAACACTGAAGCTTTCTTT.

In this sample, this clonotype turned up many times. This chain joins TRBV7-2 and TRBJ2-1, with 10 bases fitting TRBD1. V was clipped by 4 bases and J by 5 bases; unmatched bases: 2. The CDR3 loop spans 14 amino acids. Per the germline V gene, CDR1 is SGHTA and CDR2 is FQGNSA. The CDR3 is CASSWDRGNNEQFF. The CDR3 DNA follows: TGTGCCAGCAGCTGGGACAGGGGCAACAATGAGCAGTTCTTC.

CDR3 nucleotide sequence: TGTGCCAGTAGTACAAACAAAGGACAGGGGACCTTCGACTATGGCTACACCTTC. Protein: CASSTNKGQGTFDYGYTF. V is TRBV19 and J is TRBJ1-2; 9 bases agree with TRBD1. There are 18 residues in the CDR3. Germline V gene lookup returns CDR1 LNHDA and CDR2 SQIVND (reference sequence). Trimming cost V 4 bases and J 3 bases; bases outside gene matches: 15.

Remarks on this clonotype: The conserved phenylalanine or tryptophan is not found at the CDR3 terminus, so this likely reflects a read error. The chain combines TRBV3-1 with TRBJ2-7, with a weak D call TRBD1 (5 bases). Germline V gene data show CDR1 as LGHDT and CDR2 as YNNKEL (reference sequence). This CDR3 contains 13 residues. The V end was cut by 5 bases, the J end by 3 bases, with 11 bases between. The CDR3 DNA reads TGTGCCAGCAGCTCACAGGCTAACTACGAGCAGTACTAC. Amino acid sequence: CASSSQANYEQYY.

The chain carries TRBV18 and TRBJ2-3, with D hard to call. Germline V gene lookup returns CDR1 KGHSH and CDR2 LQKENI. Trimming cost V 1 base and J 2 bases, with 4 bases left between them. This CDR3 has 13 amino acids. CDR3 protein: CASSPLATDTQYF. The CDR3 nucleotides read TGTGCCAGCTCACCACTAGCCACAGATACGCAGTATTTT.

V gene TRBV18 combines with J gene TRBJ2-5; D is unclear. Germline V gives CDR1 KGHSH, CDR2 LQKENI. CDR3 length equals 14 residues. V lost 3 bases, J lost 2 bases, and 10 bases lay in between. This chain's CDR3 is CASSPTTVQETQYF. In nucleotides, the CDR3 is TGTGCCAGCTCACCTACGACGGTACAAGAGACCCAGTACTTC.

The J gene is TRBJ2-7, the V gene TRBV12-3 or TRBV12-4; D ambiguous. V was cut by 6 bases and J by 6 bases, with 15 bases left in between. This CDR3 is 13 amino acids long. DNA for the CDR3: TGTGCCAGCAGCCAACTGGGAACTGGCGAGCAGTACTTC. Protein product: CASSQLGTGEQYF.

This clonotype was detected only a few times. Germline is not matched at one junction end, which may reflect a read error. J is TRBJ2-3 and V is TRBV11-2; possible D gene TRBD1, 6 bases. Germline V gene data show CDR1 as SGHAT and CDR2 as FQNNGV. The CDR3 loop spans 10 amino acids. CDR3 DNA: TGTGCCAGCAGCGGGACATTTCTGCATTTT. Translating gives CASSGTFLHF.

This CDR3 reads CASSLGTSVTYQETQYF. CDR3 coding DNA: TGCGCCAGCAGCTTGGGGACTAGCGTTACGTACCAAGAGACCCAGTACTTC. The J gene is TRBJ2-5, the V gene TRBV5-1; the match to TRBD2 covers 9 bases. V shed 0 bases and J 0 bases; nucleotides not matched to a gene: 6. Germline assignment: CDR1 SGHRS and CDR2 YFSETQ. The CDR3 is made up of 17 amino acids.

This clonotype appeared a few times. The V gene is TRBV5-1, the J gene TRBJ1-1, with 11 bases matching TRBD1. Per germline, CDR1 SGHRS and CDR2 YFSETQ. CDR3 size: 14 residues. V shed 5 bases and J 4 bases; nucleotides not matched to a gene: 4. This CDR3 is CASRWGQGGTEAFF. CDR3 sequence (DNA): TGCGCCAGCAGATGGGGACAGGGGGGCACTGAAGCTTTCTTT. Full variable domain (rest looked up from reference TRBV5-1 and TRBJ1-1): KAGVTQTPRYLIKTRGQQVTLSCSPISGHRSVSWYQQTPGQGLQFLFEYFSETQRNKGNFPGRFSGRQFSNSRSEMNVSTLELGDSALYLCASRWGQGGTEAFFGQGTRLTVV.

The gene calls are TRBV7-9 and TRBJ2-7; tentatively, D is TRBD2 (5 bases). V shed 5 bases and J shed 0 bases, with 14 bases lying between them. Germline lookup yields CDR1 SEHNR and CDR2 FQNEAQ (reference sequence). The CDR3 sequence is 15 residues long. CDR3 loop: CASSDVGGVSYEQYF. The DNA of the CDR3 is TGTGCCAGCAGCGACGTAGGAGGAGTCTCCTACGAGCAGTACTTC.

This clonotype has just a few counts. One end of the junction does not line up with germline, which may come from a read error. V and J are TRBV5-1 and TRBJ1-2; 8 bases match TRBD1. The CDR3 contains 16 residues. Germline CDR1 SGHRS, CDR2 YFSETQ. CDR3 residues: CASSSNTTGAKYGYTF. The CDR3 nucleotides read TGCGCCAGCAGCTCTAACACGACAGGGGCTAAGTATGGCTACACCTTC.

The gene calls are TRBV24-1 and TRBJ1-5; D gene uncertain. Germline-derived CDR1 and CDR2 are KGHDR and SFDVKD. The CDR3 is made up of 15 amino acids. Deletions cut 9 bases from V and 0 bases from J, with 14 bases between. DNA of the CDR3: TGTGCCACCGCGCCAAAACAAGTTAGCAATCAGCCCCAGCATTTT. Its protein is CATAPKQVSNQPQHF.

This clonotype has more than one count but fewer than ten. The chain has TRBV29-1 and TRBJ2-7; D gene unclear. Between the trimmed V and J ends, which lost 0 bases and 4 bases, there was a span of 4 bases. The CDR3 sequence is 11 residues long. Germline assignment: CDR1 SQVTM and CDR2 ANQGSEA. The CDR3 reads CSVEDVYEQYF. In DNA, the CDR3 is TGCAGCGTTGAAGATGTATACGAGCAGTACTTC.